The 22 T cell receptor beta chains below come from one sample, sequenced in a study of blood T cells in healthy people across ages. Primers used in a second PCR of roughly 7 to 12 cycles were a sample-barcoded 5' primer and a J-beta primer mix. TCRdb re-analysed the 5' RACE reads in MiXCR, keeping a single row per CDR3 protein. Among about 640,000 distinct CDR3 sequences, about 54% were seen once, and the ten largest hold over 30%. Sequencing used blood. These receptors all come from a man aged 60 to 69 in good health.

This clonotype appeared a few times. The chain is built from TRBV4-2 and TRBJ2-1; D possibly uses TRBD1 or TRBD2 (5 bases each). The CDR3 is 16 residues long. Germline V gene lookup returns CDR1 LGHNA and CDR2 YNFKEQ. Trimming removed 0 bases at V and 4 bases at J, with 13 bases between. The CDR3 spells CASSQDRGAPYNEQFF. The CDR3 DNA reads TGTGCCAGCAGCCAAGATCGGGGCGCCCCGTACAATGAGCAGTTCTTC.

The V call is TRBV12-3 or TRBV12-4, the J call TRBJ2-3, with D possibly being TRBD1 (6 bases). This CDR3 contains 15 residues. V gave up 3 bases and J gave up 0 bases, with 10 bases separating them. The DNA for the CDR3 is TGTGCCAGCAGTTTGAGGGGGATAAGCACAGATACGCAGTATTTT. Residues: CASSLRGISTDTQYF.

The V and J genes are TRBV6-2 or TRBV6-3 and TRBJ2-5, with D possibly matching TRBD2 (6 bases). The CDR3 runs to 11 residues. In germline, CDR1 is MNHEY, CDR2 SVGEGT. Between the trimmed V and J ends, which lost 6 bases and 11 bases, there was a span of 13 bases. The CDR3 loop is CASSVGSGQYF. The CDR3 DNA reads TGTGCCAGCAGCGTTGGAAGCGGGCAGTACTTC.

The DNA for the CDR3 is TGCAGCGCTGACGGGACAGGATACGAGCAGTACTTC. It specifies CSADGTGYEQYF. This rearrangement joins TRBV29-1 to TRBJ2-7; 8 positions agree with TRBD1. Germline CDR1 is SQVTM and CDR2 is ANQGSEA. The CDR3 totals 12 residues. V dropped 7 bases and J dropped 4; count of bases not matched to a gene: 6.

This clonotype was observed a few times. This chain uses TRBV18 with TRBJ1-5; the D is unclear. The CDR3 is 13 residues long. Germline V gene lookup returns CDR1 KGHSH and CDR2 LQKENI. Trimming pared 3 bases from V and 4 bases from J, leaving 7 bases between. In nucleotides, the CDR3 is TGTGCCAGCTCACCTGGAGAAAATCAGCCCCAGCATTTT. This translates into CASSPGENQPQHF.

This clonotype is a singleton in its sample. The chain recombines TRBV7-8 with TRBJ2-3; 13 bases are shared with TRBD2. The ends lost 6 bases at V and 3 bases at J; junction bases unmatched: 6. From germline, CDR1 is SGHVS and CDR2 FQNEAQ. The CDR3 contains 16 residues. The CDR3 coding sequence is TGTGCCAGCAGTCAACTAGCGGGGGGGCGGACAGATACGCAGTATTTT. Its protein product is CASSQLAGGRTDTQYF.

The rearrangement links TRBV6-6 to TRBJ2-7, with 9 bases lining up with TRBD1. CDR1 and CDR2 from the germline V gene are MNHNY and SVGAGI (reference sequence). V was pared by 8 bases and J by 6 bases, with 14 bases of the junction left unmatched. The CDR3 covers 15 residues. This chain's CDR3 is CASAWLGQGLSEQYF. DNA for the CDR3: TGTGCCAGCGCATGGCTGGGACAGGGACTTAGCGAGCAGTACTTC.

This clonotype was seen more than once but under ten times. J is TRBJ2-5 and V is TRBV2, with 8 bases aligning to TRBD1. The CDR3 consists of 14 residues. V trimming: 8 bases; J trimming: 3 bases; junction bases outside the gene matches: 8. Germline lookup yields CDR1 SNHLY and CDR2 FYNNEI. The CDR3 spells CASVRATGEETQYF. The CDR3 DNA reads TGTGCCAGCGTCCGAGCGACAGGGGAAGAGACCCAGTACTTC.

This clonotype appeared a few times. Here the CDR3 reads CASTWRGISYNEQFF. In DNA form, the CDR3 reads TGTGCCAGCACCTGGCGCGGGATCTCCTACAATGAGCAGTTCTTC. This sequence joins TRBV12-3 or TRBV12-4 and TRBJ2-1; D perhaps matches TRBD2 (6 bases). This CDR3 has 15 residues. Trimming took off 7 bases at V and 0 bases at J, with 13 bases between the two ends.

This clonotype was detected a few times. The chain uses TRBV29-1 and TRBJ2-5; no clear D gene. The germline V gene encodes CDR1 SQVTM and CDR2 ANQGSEA. CDR3 size: 13 residues. The V end lost 4 bases, the J end lost 0 bases, and 9 bases lay between the germline ends. CDR3 nucleotide sequence: TGCAGCGTTGCGAGGTGGTACCAAGAGACCCAGTACTTC. Protein: CSVARWYQETQYF.

This clonotype was seen a handful of times. The J gene is TRBJ1-6, the V gene TRBV20-1; 7 bases align to TRBD1. The germline gives CDR1 DFQATT, CDR2 SNEGSKA (reference sequence). The CDR3 extends over 16 amino acids. The J segment lost 3 bases and the V segment lost 0 bases, leaving 5 bases of the junction unmatched. CDR3 region: CSARDPGQNYNSPLHF. The CDR3 DNA reads TGCAGTGCTAGAGATCCGGGACAGAACTATAATTCACCCCTCCACTTT.

The J gene is TRBJ1-1, the V gene TRBV29-1, with D unclear. The length of the CDR3 is 13 residues. Deletions cut 3 bases from V and 0 bases from J, with 8 bases between. Germline V gene sequence: CDR1 SQVTM, CDR2 ANQGSEA. In DNA, the CDR3 is TGCAGCGTTGAGGGGAGGCTGAACACTGAAGCTTTCTTT. This sequence encodes CSVEGRLNTEAFF.

This clonotype was counted only a few times. This chain connects TRBV12-3 or TRBV12-4 to TRBJ2-3; D gene uncertain. The CDR3 totals 15 residues. The V and J ends lost 2 bases and 2 bases respectively, with 11 bases between them. The CDR3 DNA reads as TGTGCCAGCAGTTTATCCGGGTCCTACACAGATACGCAGTATTTT. Encoded protein: CASSLSGSYTDTQYF.

The chain joins TRBV20-1 to TRBJ2-7; 7 nucleotides align to TRBD2. The CDR3 covers 16 residues. Per germline, CDR1 DFQATT and CDR2 SNEGSKA (reference sequence). J was trimmed by 3 bases and V by 6 bases; bases with no gene match: 17. The CDR3 loop is CSAKIDASGDYYEQYF. The CDR3 coding sequence is TGCAGTGCCAAAATTGACGCGAGCGGGGACTACTACGAGCAGTACTTC.

The V and J genes are TRBV4-1 and TRBJ1-2; D uncertain. CDR3 length: 16 amino acids. Trimming removed 1 base at V and 3 bases at J, with 15 bases between. The germline gives CDR1 MGHRA, CDR2 YSYEKL. The CDR3 DNA follows: TGCGCCAGCAGCCAAGGTCTTAGAAACAGCGACTATGGCTACACCTTC. Amino acid sequence: CASSQGLRNSDYGYTF.

V is TRBV20-1 and J is TRBJ1-5, with 8 bases that match TRBD1. The trim removed 1 base at V and 2 bases at J, leaving 16 bases unmatched. The CDR3 spans 19 residues. Germline-derived CDR1 and CDR2 are DFQATT and SNEGSKA (reference sequence). CDR3 in DNA: TGCAGTGCTAGAGCCATGGTAGGGACAGGTAATGAAGGCAATCAGCCCCAGCATTTT. Residues: CSARAMVGTGNEGNQPQHF.

The rearrangement joins TRBV29-1 to TRBJ2-7; the D gene is possibly TRBD2 (6 bases). The V gene lost 4 bases and the J gene lost 1 base, with 11 bases spanning the gap. The CDR3 runs to 13 residues. In germline, CDR1 is SQVTM, CDR2 ANQGSEA. CDR3 loop: CSVGASGSYEQYF. The CDR3 bases are TGCAGCGTTGGTGCGAGCGGGTCCTACGAGCAGTACTTC.

This clonotype was recorded a few times. The chain joins TRBV7-9 to TRBJ2-6; 7 bases align to TRBD1. The CDR3 length is 15 residues. Germline loops: CDR1 SEHNR, CDR2 FQNEAQ (reference sequence). The junction had 4 bases not matched to a gene; V was cut back by 4 bases and J by 4 bases. This CDR3 is CASSYRGAGANVLTF. As DNA, the CDR3 is TGTGCCAGCAGCTACAGGGGAGCCGGGGCCAACGTCCTGACTTTC.

The J gene is TRBJ1-2, the V gene TRBV6-2 or TRBV6-3; a possible D gene is TRBD1 (6 bases). CDR1 is MNHEY and CDR2 is SVGEGT in the germline V gene. The CDR3 sequence is 12 residues long. V was trimmed by 6 bases and J by 8 bases, leaving 13 bases between them. In DNA, the CDR3 is TGTGCCAGCAGCACCACAGGGAACGGCTACACCTTC. Translated, it gives CASSTTGNGYTF.

The chain is built from TRBV5-5 and TRBJ2-1, with no clear D. V was trimmed by 5 bases and J by 5 bases, leaving 11 bases between them. Germline CDR1 reads SGHKS; CDR2 reads YYEKEE (reference sequence). This CDR3 contains 13 residues. Here the CDR3 DNA reads TGTGCCAGCAGTATGCCAGGTGACAATGAGCAGTTCTTC. Amino acids: CASSMPGDNEQFF.

This clonotype appeared a few times. This sequence joins TRBV9 and TRBJ2-7; D is uncertain. V was cut by 3 bases and J by 2 bases, with 15 bases left in between. Germline V gene data show CDR1 as SGDLS and CDR2 as YYNGEE. The CDR3 sequence is 15 residues long. The chain's CDR3 is CASSAGLAYTYEQYF. The CDR3 region has the DNA TGTGCCAGCAGCGCGGGCCTTGCCTATACCTACGAGCAGTACTTC.

The V call is TRBV7-6, the J call TRBJ2-5, with D tentatively TRBD1 (6 bases). The V gene lost 1 base and the J gene lost 4 bases, with 13 bases spanning the gap. CDR1 SGHVS and CDR2 FNYEAQ come from the germline V gene. This CDR3 is built from 15 residues. CDR3 protein: CASSLGPQGRETQYF. The CDR3 region has the DNA TGTGCCAGCAGCTTAGGCCCCCAGGGGCGAGAGACCCAGTACTTC.